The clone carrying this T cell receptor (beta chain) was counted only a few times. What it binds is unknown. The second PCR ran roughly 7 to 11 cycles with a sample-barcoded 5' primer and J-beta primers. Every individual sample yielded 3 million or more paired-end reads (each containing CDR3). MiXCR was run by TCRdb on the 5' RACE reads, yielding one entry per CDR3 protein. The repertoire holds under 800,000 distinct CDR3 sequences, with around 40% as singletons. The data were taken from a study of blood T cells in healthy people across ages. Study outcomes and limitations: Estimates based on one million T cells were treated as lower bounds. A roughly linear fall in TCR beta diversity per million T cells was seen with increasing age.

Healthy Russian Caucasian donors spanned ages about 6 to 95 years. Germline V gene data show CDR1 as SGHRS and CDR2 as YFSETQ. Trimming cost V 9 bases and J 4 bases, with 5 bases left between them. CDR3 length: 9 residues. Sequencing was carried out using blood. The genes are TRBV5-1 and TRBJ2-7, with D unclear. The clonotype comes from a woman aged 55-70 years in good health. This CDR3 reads CANWYEQYF. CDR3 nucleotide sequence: TGCGCCAACTGGTACGAGCAGTACTTC.